This T cell receptor (beta chain) was identified during a study of T cells in Graves' hyperthyroidism and ophthalmopathy. The V gene's germline CDR1 is MGHRA and CDR2 YSYEKL. V lost 0 bases and J 10 bases, leaving 13 bases between the germline ends. The length of the CDR3 is 14 residues. Diagnosis relied on clinical symptoms, serum thyroxine and TRAb, thyroid ultrasound and orbital computed tomography. PBMCs were derived from around 10 ml fresh peripheral blood. The study, taken as a whole, reports: Most clonotypes expanded in the thyroid (above 0.001) were also present in blood.

On this clonotype: Its antigen is still unknown.

What was amplified from RNA transcripts were TCR beta CDR3 regions. HTBI primers were employed in a first-round RT-PCR of the TCR CDR3. MiXCR, run by TCRdb on the multiplex PCR reads, gives a single entry per CDR3 protein. Of about 300,000 distinct CDR3 sequences in the sample, approximately 17% were seen once. This clonotype originated in a man under 40 with Graves' hyperthyroidism. Sequenced material: blood. V gene TRBV4-1 combines with J gene TRBJ2-1; a weak D match, TRBD2 (5 bases). The chain's CDR3 is CASSQDVLAEEQFF. CDR3 nucleotide sequence: TGCGCCAGCAGCCAAGATGTGCTAGCTGAGGAGCAGTTCTTC.